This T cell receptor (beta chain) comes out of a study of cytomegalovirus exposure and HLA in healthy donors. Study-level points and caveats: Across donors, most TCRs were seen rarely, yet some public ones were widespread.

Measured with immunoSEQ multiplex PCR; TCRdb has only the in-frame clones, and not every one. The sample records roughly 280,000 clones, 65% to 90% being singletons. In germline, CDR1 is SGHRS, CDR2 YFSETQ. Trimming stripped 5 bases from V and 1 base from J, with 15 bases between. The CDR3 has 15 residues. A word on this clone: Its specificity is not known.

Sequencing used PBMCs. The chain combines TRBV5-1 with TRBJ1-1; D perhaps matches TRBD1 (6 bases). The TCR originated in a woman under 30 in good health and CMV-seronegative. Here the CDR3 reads CASSWQGRGNTEAFF. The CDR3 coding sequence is TGCGCCAGCAGTTGGCAGGGGAGAGGGAACACTGAAGCTTTCTTT.